Below, one T cell receptor (beta chain) is given with its context. Clones were read by immunoSEQ multiplex PCR, and TCRdb kept only the in-frame ones, dropping some. The sample lists some 44,000 clones; around 86% were seen once. This specimen belongs to a study of lymphopenia after photon versus proton radiotherapy. The germline gives CDR1 GTSNPN, CDR2 SVGIG (reference sequence). The length of the CDR3 is 13 residues. Trimming removed 3 bases at V and 2 bases at J, with 10 bases between. The starting material was peripheral blood, obtained from a patient treated with proton-based radiotherapy. The V call is TRBV30, the J call TRBJ1-2; possibly TRBD1 for D (6 bases). This TCR was recovered from an older woman with pancreatic cancer. CDR3 sequence: CAWSATGNYGYTF. The CDR3 DNA reads as TGTGCCTGGAGCGCGACAGGAAACTATGGCTACACCTTC.